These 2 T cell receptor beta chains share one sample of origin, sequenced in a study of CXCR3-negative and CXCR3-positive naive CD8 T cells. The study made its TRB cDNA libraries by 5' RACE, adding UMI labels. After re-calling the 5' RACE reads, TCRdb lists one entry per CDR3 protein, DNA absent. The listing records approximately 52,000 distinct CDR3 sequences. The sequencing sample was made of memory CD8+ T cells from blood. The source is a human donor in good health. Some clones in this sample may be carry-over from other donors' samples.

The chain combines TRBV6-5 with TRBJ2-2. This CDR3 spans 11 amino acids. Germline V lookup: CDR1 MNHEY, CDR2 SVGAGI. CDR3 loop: CASSSSGELFF.

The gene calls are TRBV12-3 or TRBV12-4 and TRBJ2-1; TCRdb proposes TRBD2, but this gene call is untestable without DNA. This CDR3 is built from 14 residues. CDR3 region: CASSLGLAGELRLF.